This is a list of T cell receptor beta chains from one sample in a study of metastatic and nonmetastatic thyroid tumors. With MiXCR, TCRdb reprocessed the PCR reads. The sample includes about 43,000 clones, less than 25% of them seen just once. The sequenced sample was tumor tissue. The receptors derive from a female donor with papillary thyroid cancer or a benign thyroid nodule (not recorded which). Some clones in this sample may be carry-over from other donors' samples. CDR3s include the opening cysteine and the closing phenylalanine or tryptophan. A D gene is named only where the DNA matches it firmly. Rows may omit the clone size; those that give it use once, few, many or a size class.

>TRBD1|TRBV28|TRBJ2-7|few
TGTGCCAGCAGTTTATCATCAACAGGGGACGAGCAGTACTTC
CASSLSSTGDEQYF
>NA|TRBV13|TRBJ2-5|few
TGTGCCAGCAGCTTGTCTGGGGCAGGCCTTTCCGAGACCCAGTACTTC
CASSLSGAGLSETQYF
>TRBD1|TRBV6-1|TRBJ1-4|few
TGTGCCAGCGGGTGGGACAGCGACCCAGAAGAACTGTTTTTT
CASGWDSDPEELFF
>NA|TRBV10-3|TRBJ2-7|few
TGTGCCATCAAATCTACCCAGGGCTCCTACGAGCAGTACTTC
CAIKSTQGSYEQYF
>TRBD1|TRBV9|TRBJ2-2|NA
TGTGCCAGCAACAAAGGGACAGTGAACACCGGGGAGCTGTTTTTT
CASNKGTVNTGELFF
>TRBD1|TRBV7-9|TRBJ1-1|many
TGTGCCAGCAGCTTTGGGACAGGGAACACTGAAGCTTTCTTT
CASSFGTGNTEAFF
>NA|TRBV12-3/TRBV12-4|TRBJ2-7|medium-sized
TGTGCCAGCAGCCTTGACTCCTACGAGCAGTACTTC
CASSLDSYEQYF
>NA|TRBV6-1|TRBJ1-2|NA
TGTGCCAGCAGATCCTGGAAGTCCTATGGCTACACCTTC
CASRSWKSYGYTF
>NA|TRBV11-3|TRBJ2-7|NA
TGTGCCAGCAGCTTATACCCTACCCCAACCTACGAGCAGTACTTC
CASSLYPTPTYEQYF
>TRBD1|TRBV6-5|TRBJ1-6|NA
TGTGCCAGCAGTTACCCGGGACAGGGGAATTCACCCCTCCACTTT
CASSYPGQGNSPLHF
>NA|TRBV6-1|TRBJ1-5|NA
TGTGCCAGCAGTGGGCAGGGTTCCAATCAGCCCCAGCATTTT
CASSGQGSNQPQHF
>TRBD1|TRBV25-1|TRBJ2-1|many
TGTGCCAGCAGTGGGGACAGGGGCGTCCCCTTCTACAATGAGCAGTTCTTC
CASSGDRGVPFYNEQFF
>NA|TRBV6-1|TRBJ2-7|medium-sized
TGTGCCAGCAGTGAGGTCCCCACCTACGAGCAGTACTTC
CASSEVPTYEQYF
>NA|TRBV20-1|TRBJ2-7|NA
TGCAGTTCAGGCGCCTCCTACGAGCAGTACTTC
CSSGASYEQYF
>NA|TRBV20-1|TRBJ1-1|NA
TGCAGTGCGGGAGGGGGGGATTTAATGAACACTGAAGCTTTCTTT
CSAGGGDLMNTEAFF
>NA|TRBV6-1|TRBJ1-1|many
TGTGCCAGCAGCCGGGCTAACACTGAAGCTTTCTTT
CASSRANTEAFF
>NA|TRBV6-1|TRBJ1-6|NA
TGTGCCAGTTTATCGACAGCCCATAATTCACCCCTCCACTTT
CASLSTAHNSPLHF
>NA|TRBV4-2|TRBJ2-6|many
TGTGCCAGCAGCCAAGATGAGGGGGCTGGGGCCAACGTCCTGACTTTC
CASSQDEGAGANVLTF
>NA|TRBV7-2|TRBJ1-1|many
TGTGCCAGCAGCTTAGCGGGGCAGCCGGTTCAGACTGGAGCTTTCTTT
CASSLAGQPVQTGAFF
>NA|TRBV11-2|TRBJ2-1|NA
TGTGCCAGCAGCTACGTATCGGGAGTAGCGACTCGACTTGAGCAGTTCTTC
CASSYVSGVATRLEQFF
>NA|TRBV13|TRBJ1-2|few
TGTGCCAGCAGCCCTCAGGCGTTAAACTATGGCTACACCTTC
CASSPQALNYGYTF
>NA|TRBV6-2/TRBV6-3|TRBJ2-1|NA
TGTGCCAGCAGCCTCGCCTACGGGAGTCTCCTCTACAATGAGCAGTTCTTC
CASSLAYGSLLYNEQFF
>TRBD1|TRBV6-1|TRBJ2-2|many
TGTGCCAGCAGTTCCGGACAGGGGGCCGGGGAGCTGTTTTTT
CASSSGQGAGELFF
>TRBD1|TRBV28|TRBJ2-7|few
TGTGCCAGCAGTTTAGAAGACAGGGCTGGCGACGAGTATTACTTC
CASSLEDRAGDEYYF
>TRBD2|TRBV4-1|TRBJ2-7|few
TGCGCCAGCAGCCAAGCGGCGGGAGAGACCTACGAGCAGTACTTC
CASSQAAGETYEQYF
>NA|TRBV3-1|TRBJ1-2|once
TGTGCCAGCAGCCAAGGGATGTATGGCTACACCTTC
CASSQGMYGYTF
>TRBD2|TRBV6-1|TRBJ2-7|NA
TGTGCCAGCAGGAGCGGGAGTAGTTACGAGCAGTACTTC
CASRSGSSYEQYF
>TRBD1|TRBV19|TRBJ1-5|few
TGTGCCACTCATCCGGGACAGGGGGCGGGTCAGCCCCAGCATTTT
CATHPGQGAGQPQHF
>TRBD1|TRBV20-1|TRBJ1-6|many
TGCAGTGCCTCGAACGGACAGGCCTCCGTTAATTCACCCCTCCACTTT
CSASNGQASVNSPLHF
>TRBD1|TRBV20-1|TRBJ1-1|NA
TGCAGTGCCCTGCACGAGGGGGCCACTGAAGCTTTCTTT
CSALHEGATEAFF
>NA|TRBV28|TRBJ2-7|few
TGTGCCAGCAGTTTACCTGGGACAGGGACTAGGGAGCAGTACTTC
CASSLPGTGTREQYF
>NA|TRBV7-9|TRBJ2-2|many
TGTGCCAGCAGCCCCGGAGGAGCTAACACCGGGGAGCTGTTTTTT
CASSPGGANTGELFF
>NA|TRBV5-1|TRBJ2-3|NA
TGCGCCAGCAGCCCTAGCGAGAGGTGGGCAGATACGCAGTATTTT
CASSPSERWADTQYF
>NA|TRBV6-1|TRBJ2-7|many
TGTGCCAGCAGTGAAAGTTGGACTACCTACGAGCAGTACTTC
CASSESWTTYEQYF
>NA|TRBV29-1|TRBJ2-3|many
TGCAGCGGCCACAGTCCAGGGTATCCAGATACGCAGTATTTT
CSGHSPGYPDTQYF
>NA|TRBV19|TRBJ2-1|many
TGTGCCAGTAGTGTTCTCCCCGGGTGGGGCGTGAACAATGAGCAGTTCTTC
CASSVLPGWGVNNEQFF
>TRBD1|TRBV6-1|TRBJ2-7|NA
TGTGCCAGCAGTGATGACAGGGGGAGCTACGAGCAGTACTTC
CASSDDRGSYEQYF
>NA|TRBV12-5|TRBJ1-6|few
TGTGCTAGTGGTCCCGCCGGTTCACCCCTCCACTTT
CASGPAGSPLHF
>NA|TRBV12-3/TRBV12-4|TRBJ1-3|NA
TGTGCCAGCAGGCCCGGGGACCGCTCTGGAAACACCATATATTTT
CASRPGDRSGNTIYF
>NA|TRBV5-6|TRBJ1-1|NA
TGTGCCAGCACCCTAGGAACTGAAGCTTTCTTT
CASTLGTEAFF
>NA|TRBV27|TRBJ2-1|few
TGTGCCAGCAGTTCACTGGCCACTTCATCGCTTCGCAATGAGCAGTTCTTC
CASSSLATSSLRNEQFF
>NA|TRBV24-1|TRBJ2-3|many
TGTGCCACCAGTGATTTCCCTACAGATACGCAGTATTTT
CATSDFPTDTQYF
>TRBD2|TRBV12-3/TRBV12-4|TRBJ2-2|NA
TGTGCCAGCAGCGATAGCGGGACCTCCAACACCGGGGAGCTGTTTTTT
CASSDSGTSNTGELFF
>NA|TRBV7-3|TRBJ2-3|medium-sized
TGTGCCAGCAGCTTAGGGGTTCTAGCCCCTTCCACAGATACGCAGTATTTT
CASSLGVLAPSTDTQYF
>TRBD1|TRBV14|TRBJ2-5|NA
TGTGCCAGCAGCCAAGATACCGGGACAGGCCTTGATAAAGAGACCCAGTACTTC
CASSQDTGTGLDKETQYF
>NA|TRBV2|TRBJ1-1|many
TGTGCCAGCAGTGCGCGGAATGCGTACACTGAAGCTTTCTTT
CASSARNAYTEAFF
>NA|TRBV24-1|TRBJ2-3|few
TGTGCCACCAATACGCAGTATTTT
CATNTQYF
>NA|TRBV10-3|TRBJ1-3|few
TGTGCCATCAGACAGCCCTCTGGAAACACCATATATTTT
CAIRQPSGNTIYF
>NA|TRBV7-2|TRBJ1-2|NA
TGTGCCAGCAGCTCCGTAGCTTCAGGGAGAAGTGGCTACACCTTC
CASSSVASGRSGYTF
>TRBD2|TRBV7-2|TRBJ2-7|few
TGTGCCAGCAGCTTACCAGGCAGGGAGGGATACGAGCAGTACTTC
CASSLPGREGYEQYF
>NA|TRBV10-2|TRBJ2-2|few
TGCGCCAGCAATGAGGTAGTCGGCGGGGATCTGTTTTTT
CASNEVVGGDLFF
>NA|TRBV24-1|TRBJ1-5|NA
TGTGCCACCAGGCGGGGCCCAAATCAACCCCAGCATTTT
CATRRGPNQPQHF